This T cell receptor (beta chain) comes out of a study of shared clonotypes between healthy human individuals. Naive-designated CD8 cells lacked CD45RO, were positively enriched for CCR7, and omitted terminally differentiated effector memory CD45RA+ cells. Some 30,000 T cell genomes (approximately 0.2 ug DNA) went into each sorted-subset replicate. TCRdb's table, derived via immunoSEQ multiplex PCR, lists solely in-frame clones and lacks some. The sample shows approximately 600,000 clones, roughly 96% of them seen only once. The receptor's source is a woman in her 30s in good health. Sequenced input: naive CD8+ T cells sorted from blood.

CDR3 in amino acids: CASQATRGATEAFF. The CDR3 nucleotides read TGTGCCAGCCAAGCTACGAGGGGGGCGACTGAAGCTTTCTTT. V usage is TRBV5-4 and J usage is TRBJ1-1; the D gene is possibly TRBD1 (6 bases). The CDR3 has 14 residues. The germline CDR1 and CDR2 sequences are SGHNT and YYREEE (reference sequence). V lost 7 bases to trimming and J lost 5 bases, with 18 bases between them.